This TCR beta chain was identified during a study of blood T cells in healthy people across ages. Together with a sample-barcoded 5' primer, a J-beta primer mix was included in a second PCR lasting roughly 6 to 12 cycles. In TCRdb, the 5' RACE reads were re-called with MiXCR into one record per CDR3 protein. The sample lists roughly 800,000 distinct CDR3 sequences, 20% to 25% seen once, with 9.4% in the top ten. Donation came from healthy Caucasian individuals in Russia who were aged about 6 to 95. Staff drew roughly 10 milliliters of peripheral blood from each donor. The germline gives CDR1 LGHDT, CDR2 YNNKEL (reference sequence). V dropped 3 bases and J dropped 2 bases, with 9 bases sitting between them. CDR3 length equals 14 residues. There are a few counts of this clonotype. In addition, the sample was reused for a study of T cells of mothers and their children. This second study says: Using the M1S primer, the second PCR added sample barcodes along with 2-4 random nucleotides.

Sequencing was done on a sample of blood. This rearrangement joins TRBV3-1 to TRBJ2-3; no clear D gene. This sequence was found in a boy aged 10-17 years in good health. The DNA of the CDR3 is TGTGCCAGCAGCCAGCCGACGGTCACAGATACGCAGTATTTT. It translates to CASSQPTVTDTQYF.